This T cell receptor (beta chain) emerged from a study of long-term antiretroviral therapy in people with HIV. The study, taken as a whole, reports: The range of CDR3 lengths in HIV repertoires proved narrower than that found in controls.

Looked up from germline, CDR1 is SGHRS and CDR2 is YFSETQ. This CDR3 spans 15 amino acids. Trimming cost V 4 bases and J 9 bases; bases outside gene matches: 8. In each sample, roughly 1-11 million cryopreserved PBMC were present before DNA extraction. About this clone: Antigen unknown.

Version v3.0 of the immunoSEQ assay was performed at survey level. Measured with immunoSEQ multiplex PCR; TCRdb has only the in-frame clones, and not every one. The sample carries around 37,000 clones, 65% to 90% recorded once. The clonotype was recovered from a man younger than 35 with HIV. The chain recombines TRBV5-1 with TRBJ1-6; 9 bases match TRBD1. Material: unsorted PBMCs, obtained roughly 3.3 years after starting antiretroviral therapy. This chain's CDR3 is CASSLMDRGRSPLHF. The DNA of the CDR3 is TGCGCCAGCAGCCTCATGGACAGGGGCCGTTCACCCCTCCACTTT.